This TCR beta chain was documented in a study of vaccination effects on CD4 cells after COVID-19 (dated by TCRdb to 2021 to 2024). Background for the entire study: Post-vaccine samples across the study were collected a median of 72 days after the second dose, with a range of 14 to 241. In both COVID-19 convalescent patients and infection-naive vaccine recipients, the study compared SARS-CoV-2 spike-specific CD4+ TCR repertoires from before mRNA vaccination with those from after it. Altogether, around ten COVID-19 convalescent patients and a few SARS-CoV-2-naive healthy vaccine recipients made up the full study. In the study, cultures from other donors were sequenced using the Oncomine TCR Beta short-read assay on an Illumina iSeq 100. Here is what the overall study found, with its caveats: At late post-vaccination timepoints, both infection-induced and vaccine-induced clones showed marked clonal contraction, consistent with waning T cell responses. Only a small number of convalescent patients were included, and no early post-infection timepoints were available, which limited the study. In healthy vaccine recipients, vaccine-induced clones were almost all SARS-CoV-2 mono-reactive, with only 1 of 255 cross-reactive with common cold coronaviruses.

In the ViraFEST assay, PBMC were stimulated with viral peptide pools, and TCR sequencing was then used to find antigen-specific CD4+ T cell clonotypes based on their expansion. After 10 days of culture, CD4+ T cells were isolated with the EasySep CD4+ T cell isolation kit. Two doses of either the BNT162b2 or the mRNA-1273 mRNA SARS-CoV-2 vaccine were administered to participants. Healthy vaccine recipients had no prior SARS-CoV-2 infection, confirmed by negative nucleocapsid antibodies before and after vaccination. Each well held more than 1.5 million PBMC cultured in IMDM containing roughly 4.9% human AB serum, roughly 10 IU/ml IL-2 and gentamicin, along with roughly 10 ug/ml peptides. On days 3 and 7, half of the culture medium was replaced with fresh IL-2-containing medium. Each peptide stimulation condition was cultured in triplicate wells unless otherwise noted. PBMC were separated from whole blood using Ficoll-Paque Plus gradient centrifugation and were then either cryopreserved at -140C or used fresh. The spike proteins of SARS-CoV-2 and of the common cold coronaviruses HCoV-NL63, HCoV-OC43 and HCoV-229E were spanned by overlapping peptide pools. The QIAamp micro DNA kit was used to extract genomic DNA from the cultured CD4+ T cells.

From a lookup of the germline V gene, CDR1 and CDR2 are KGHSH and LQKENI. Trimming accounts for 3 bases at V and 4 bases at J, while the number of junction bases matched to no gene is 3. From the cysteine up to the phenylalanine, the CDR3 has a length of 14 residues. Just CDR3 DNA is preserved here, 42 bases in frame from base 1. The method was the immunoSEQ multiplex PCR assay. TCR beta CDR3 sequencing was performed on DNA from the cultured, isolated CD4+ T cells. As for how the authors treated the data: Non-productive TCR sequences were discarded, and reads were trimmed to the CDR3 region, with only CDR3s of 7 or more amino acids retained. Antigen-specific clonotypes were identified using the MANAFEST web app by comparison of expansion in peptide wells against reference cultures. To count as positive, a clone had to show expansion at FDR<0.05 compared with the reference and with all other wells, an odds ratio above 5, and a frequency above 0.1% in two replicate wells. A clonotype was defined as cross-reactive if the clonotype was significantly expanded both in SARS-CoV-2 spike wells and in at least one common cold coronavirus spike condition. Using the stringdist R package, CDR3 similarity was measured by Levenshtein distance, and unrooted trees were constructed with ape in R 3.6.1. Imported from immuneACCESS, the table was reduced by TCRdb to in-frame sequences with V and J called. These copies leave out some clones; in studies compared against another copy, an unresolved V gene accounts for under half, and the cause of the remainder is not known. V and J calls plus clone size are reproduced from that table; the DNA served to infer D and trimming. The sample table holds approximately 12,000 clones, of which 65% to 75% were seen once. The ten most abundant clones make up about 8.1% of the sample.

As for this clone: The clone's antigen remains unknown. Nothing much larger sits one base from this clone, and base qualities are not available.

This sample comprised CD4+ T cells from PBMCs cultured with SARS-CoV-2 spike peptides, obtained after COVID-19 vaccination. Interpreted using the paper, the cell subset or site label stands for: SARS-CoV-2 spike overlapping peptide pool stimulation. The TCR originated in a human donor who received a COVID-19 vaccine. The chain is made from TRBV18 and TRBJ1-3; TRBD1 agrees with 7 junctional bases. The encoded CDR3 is CASSPRDSGNTIYF. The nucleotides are TGTGCCAGCTCACCCCGGGACAGCGGAAACACCATATATTTT. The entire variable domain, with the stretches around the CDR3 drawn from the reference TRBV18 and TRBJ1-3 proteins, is NAGVMQNPRHLVRRRGQEARLRCSPMKGHSHVYWYRQLPEEGLKFMVYLQKENIIDESGMPKERFSAEFPKEGPSILRIQQVVRGDSAAYFCASSPRDSGNTIYFGEGSWLTVV.